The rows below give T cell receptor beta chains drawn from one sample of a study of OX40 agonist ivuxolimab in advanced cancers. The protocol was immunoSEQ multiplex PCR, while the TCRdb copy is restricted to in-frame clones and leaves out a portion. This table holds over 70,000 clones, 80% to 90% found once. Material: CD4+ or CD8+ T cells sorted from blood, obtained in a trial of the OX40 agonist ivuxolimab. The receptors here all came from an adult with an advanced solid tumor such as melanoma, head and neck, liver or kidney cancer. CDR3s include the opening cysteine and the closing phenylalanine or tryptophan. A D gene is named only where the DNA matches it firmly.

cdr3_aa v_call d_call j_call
CASSRAQPSTDTQYF TRBV7-3 NA TRBJ2-3
CASSAGSSGANVLTF TRBV7-9 NA TRBJ2-6
CASSPLWTQGGTEAFF TRBV4-2 NA TRBJ1-1
CASSIGEGSRTDTQYF TRBV19 NA TRBJ2-3
CASSQDKDRGANEQFF TRBV4-1 TRBD1 TRBJ2-1
CAWSVPPLGKDSPLHF TRBV30 NA TRBJ1-6
CASSPRDGSSSPLHF TRBV2 NA TRBJ1-6
CAWETSGGADTQYF TRBV30 TRBD2 TRBJ2-3
CASSSSRGAYEQYF TRBV14 NA TRBJ2-7
CASSLPTVGRETQYF TRBV7-6 NA TRBJ2-5
CASSPNRGDNSPLHF TRBV7-9 TRBD1 TRBJ1-6
CASSPGGLDTQYF TRBV18 NA TRBJ2-3
CSAPDPRGQYF TRBV20-1 NA TRBJ2-7
CASSSRTGWNTGELFF TRBV7-2 TRBD1 TRBJ2-2
CAIRLLAGGRGTDTQYF TRBV10-3 TRBD2 TRBJ2-3
CASSLGGLITDTQYF TRBV11-3 NA TRBJ2-3
CASGLTGTNTEAFF TRBV12-5 NA TRBJ1-1
CASSSLAGGDYEQYF TRBV7-2 TRBD1 TRBJ2-7
CASTGGEREFYNEQFF TRBV10-2 TRBD2 TRBJ2-1
CASSQSGSGSSPLHF TRBV14 NA TRBJ1-6
CASSLALSGQGNTIYF TRBV5-1 NA TRBJ1-3
CASSLDTRGYTF TRBV11-2 NA TRBJ1-2
CASTQTGTGGYGYTF TRBV25-1 TRBD1 TRBJ1-2
CASARGGGGAETQYF TRBV12-5 TRBD2 TRBJ2-5
CSVDVANSYEQYF TRBV29-1 NA TRBJ2-7
CAWSGPGQGVQETQYF TRBV30 TRBD1 TRBJ2-5
CASSTRLAGGQTGELFF TRBV19 TRBD2 TRBJ2-2
CASSMGQNYEQYF TRBV7-6 TRBD1 TRBJ2-7
CASSLALASGDIQYF TRBV7-2 NA TRBJ2-4
CATSIRTGGTEAFF TRBV15 TRBD1 TRBJ1-1
CASRLAGVYEQYF TRBV21-1 NA TRBJ2-7
CASSSLRAAYEQYF TRBV5-5 NA TRBJ2-7
CSVASGSNTGELFF TRBV29-1 TRBD2 TRBJ2-2
CATGQGGYGYTF TRBV7-9 TRBD1 TRBJ1-2
CASSPRQAARDTQYF TRBV11-1 NA TRBJ2-3
CASSAQSEQYF TRBV6-6 NA TRBJ2-7
CASSKDRGVDTQYF TRBV21-1 NA TRBJ2-3